Presented here are 20 T cell receptor beta chains from one specimen sequenced in a study of T cells in narcolepsy. The assay was immunoSEQ multiplex PCR, and TCRdb's table has in-frame clones only and misses some. In the table there are approximately 26,000 clones, roughly 80% of which are singletons. Source material: memory (CD45RA-) CD4+ T cells from blood. These receptor sequences come from a human donor in good health.

This sequence joins TRBV14 and TRBJ2-2; 7 bases are a match to TRBD1. The trim removed 3 bases at V and 7 bases at J, leaving 5 bases unmatched. Per germline, CDR1 SGHDN and CDR2 FVKESK. This CDR3 has 14 amino acids. This CDR3 is CASSQTRGIGELFF. The CDR3 DNA follows: TGTGCCAGCAGCCAGACCAGGGGGATCGGGGAGCTGTTTTTT.

The chain uses TRBV6-4 and TRBJ1-1; 8 bases are a match to TRBD1. The junction had 7 bases not matched to a gene; V was cut back by 4 bases and J by 6 bases. Looked up from germline, CDR1 is MRHNA and CDR2 is SNTAGT. The CDR3 is 14 amino acids. The chain's CDR3 is CASSVETGDPEAFF. For the CDR3, the DNA is TGTGCCAGCAGTGTCGAGACAGGGGATCCTGAAGCTTTCTTT.

The chain links TRBV11-2 to TRBJ2-5; 10 bases are a match to TRBD2. CDR1 is SGHAT and CDR2 is FQNNGV in the germline V gene. The CDR3 sequence is 18 residues long. J was trimmed by 1 base and V by 2 bases; bases with no gene match: 10. CDR3 residues: CASSLLGTSESPQETQYF. CDR3 nucleotide sequence: TGTGCCAGCAGCTTATTGGGGACTAGCGAGAGCCCCCAAGAGACCCAGTACTTC.

In DNA, the CDR3 is TGTGCCAGCAGTTACTCTGGGACGAGCTCTGGAAACACCATATATTTT. Protein sequence: CASSYSGTSSGNTIYF. The V gene is TRBV6-5, the J gene TRBJ1-3; D is possibly TRBD1 (5 bases). Germline CDR1 and CDR2: MNHEY and SVGAGI. The V end lost 0 bases, the J end lost 0 bases, and 9 bases lay between the germline ends. The CDR3 contains 16 residues.

This chain uses TRBV27 with TRBJ2-7; 12 positions agree with TRBD2. The V and J ends lost 6 bases and 0 bases, in that order; junction bases with no gene match: 9. The CDR3 has 17 amino acids. The germline V gene encodes CDR1 MNHEY and CDR2 SMNVEV (reference sequence). This chain's CDR3 is CASSRTRTSGVSYEQYF. CDR3 coding DNA: TGTGCCAGCAGCCGCACCAGGACTAGCGGGGTCTCCTACGAGCAGTACTTC.

The chain has TRBV6-1 and TRBJ2-3, with D possibly matching TRBD2 (6 bases). This CDR3 has 14 amino acids. The ends were cut back, 6 bases at V and 5 bases at J, with 15 bases in the middle. Germline V gene sequence: CDR1 MNHNS, CDR2 SASEGT. The DNA for the CDR3 is TGTGCCAGCAGCCGGGACTCGGTCGGAGATACGCAGTATTTT. Its protein is CASSRDSVGDTQYF.

J is TRBJ2-7 and V is TRBV7-9, with D tentatively TRBD1 or TRBD2 (5 bases each). This CDR3 spans 16 amino acids. Germline V gene sequence: CDR1 SEHNR, CDR2 FQNEAQ (reference sequence). Trimming left V 5 bases short and J 1 base short, with 18 bases between. CDR3 amino acids: CASSRAPRDGSYEQYF. CDR3 DNA: TGTGCCAGCAGCAGAGCCCCCCGGGACGGTTCCTACGAGCAGTACTTC.

The chain is built from TRBV9 and TRBJ2-3, with 7 positions matching TRBD2. CDR3 length: 16 amino acids. Germline CDR1 reads SGDLS; CDR2 reads YYNGEE. J lost 2 bases, V lost 2 bases, and 8 bases had no gene match. The CDR3 sequence is CASSVGSGAPTDTQYF. CDR3 bases: TGTGCCAGCAGCGTGGGGAGCGGGGCCCCCACAGATACGCAGTATTTT.

This clone is labeled medium-sized. This sequence joins TRBV19 and TRBJ2-7, with 9 positions matching TRBD2. The CDR3 consists of 14 residues. V lost 4 bases and J lost 2; bases outside the gene matches: 3. Germline V CDR1 and CDR2: LNHDA, SQIVND (reference sequence). The CDR3 bases are TGTGCCAGTAGTAACCTAGCGGGGACCTACGAGCAGTACTTC. This gives the protein CASSNLAGTYEQYF.

V gene TRBV5-6 combines with J gene TRBJ2-7; unclear D gene. Between the trimmed V and J ends, which lost 4 bases and 7 bases, there was a span of 12 bases. Germline CDR1 and CDR2: SGHDT and YYEEEE. CDR3 length: 12 residues. CDR3 amino acids: CASSTIVREQYF. CDR3 coding DNA: TGTGCCAGCAGCACGATTGTAAGGGAGCAGTACTTC.

V usage is TRBV4-1 and J usage is TRBJ2-5; D remains unclear. Matching the DNA end better, TRBJ2-7 makes the J call doubtful. The CDR3 has 14 residues. Germline-derived CDR1 and CDR2 are MGHRA and YSYEKL. The CDR3 loop is CASSQVPSSYEQYF. For the CDR3, the DNA is TGCGCCAGCAGCCAAGTGCCGAGCTCCTACGAGCAGTACTTC.

The chain uses TRBV4-1 and TRBJ1-6; D unclear. The CDR3 contains 18 residues. The V end lost 0 bases, the J end lost 1 base, and 13 bases lay between the germline ends. Germline CDR1 is MGHRA and CDR2 is YSYEKL. The CDR3 nucleotides read TGCGCCAGCAGCCAAGACCGGGGAAGGGCGTCCTATAATTCACCCCTCCACTTT. Protein: CASSQDRGRASYNSPLHF.

The chain recombines TRBV5-1 with TRBJ1-1; 8 positions match TRBD1. Germline lookup yields CDR1 SGHRS and CDR2 YFSETQ. After removal of 0 bases from V and 0 bases from J, the junction contained 1 base not matched to a gene. This CDR3 has 15 amino acids. CDR3 bases: TGCGCCAGCAGCTTGGAGGGACAGGTGAACACTGAAGCTTTCTTT. This translates into CASSLEGQVNTEAFF.

This clone occurred once. The genes are TRBV7-2 and TRBJ2-7, with 8 bases aligning to TRBD2. V dropped 3 bases and J dropped 5; count of bases not matched to a gene: 9. The CDR3 runs to 15 residues. CDR1 is SGHTA, CDR2 FQGNSA, per germline. CDR3 nucleotides: TGTGCCAGCAGCTTCGTTAGCGGGACCCTTGACGAGCAGTACTTC. It specifies CASSFVSGTLDEQYF.

The chain recombines TRBV28 with TRBJ2-7; D is perhaps TRBD2 (5 bases). The CDR3 is 13 amino acids. The ends were cut back, 6 bases at V and 7 bases at J, with 16 bases in the middle. Germline V gives CDR1 MDHEN, CDR2 SYDVKM. The chain's CDR3 is CASRLPVTGEQYF. The CDR3 nucleotides read TGTGCCAGCAGACTCCCGGTTACGGGGGAGCAGTACTTC.

This clone was picked up a small number of times. The V gene is TRBV5-4, the J gene TRBJ2-3, with D uncertain. V lost 0 bases, J lost 6 bases, and 8 bases lay in between. CDR3 length equals 13 residues. From germline, CDR1 is SGHNT and CDR2 YYREEE (reference sequence). Here the CDR3 DNA reads TGTGCCAGCAGCTTGGATTTTGGGGATACGCAGTATTTT. Translating gives CASSLDFGDTQYF.

The gene calls are TRBV30 and TRBJ2-1; 10 positions agree with TRBD2. Trimming at V came to 8 bases and at J to 10 bases, leaving 5 bases not matched to a gene. The CDR3 is made up of 11 amino acids. Germline values: CDR1 GTSNPN, CDR2 SVGIG (reference sequence). CDR3 DNA: TGTGCCAGAAGCGGGGGGGGCGAGCAGTTCTTC. Its translation: CARSGGGEQFF.

The rearrangement uses TRBV2 and TRBJ1-3; D unresolved. V lost 8 bases and J lost 0, with 8 bases in between. The V gene's germline CDR1 is SNHLY and CDR2 FYNNEI. The CDR3 contains 13 residues. In DNA form, the CDR3 reads TGTGCCAGCGGGGTTAGCTCTGGAAACACCATATATTTT. It translates to CASGVSSGNTIYF. Full variable domain (remainder filled in from reference TRBV2 and TRBJ1-3): EPEVTQTPSHQVTQMGQEVILRCVPISNHLYFYWYRQILGQKVEFLVSFYNNEISEKSEIFDDQFSVERPDGSNFTLKIRSTKLEDSAMYFCASGVSSGNTIYFGEGSWLTVV.

J is TRBJ2-5 and V is TRBV19; D is unresolved. Deletions cut 4 bases from V and 1 base from J, with 4 bases between. Germline assignment: CDR1 LNHDA and CDR2 SQIVND (reference sequence). This CDR3 contains 12 residues. CDR3 sequence reads: CASSRIQETQYF. CDR3 coding DNA: TGTGCCAGTAGTAGGATCCAAGAGACCCAGTACTTC.

The sample holds a few counts of this clone. The DNA for the CDR3 is TGTGCCAGCAGCCCCAGGGGGGCCGGAGAGACCCAGTACTTC. Its translation: CASSPRGAGETQYF. The J gene is TRBJ2-5, the V gene TRBV27, with D perhaps TRBD1 (7 bases). CDR3 length: 14 amino acids. Germline CDR1 MNHEY, CDR2 SMNVEV (reference sequence). Trimming shortened V by 6 bases and J by 4 bases, and 15 bases separated the two germline ends.